This is a list of T cell receptor beta chains from one sample in a study of blood T cells in healthy people across ages. TCRdb passed the 5' RACE reads through MiXCR, listing each CDR3 protein once. The sample yields about 1.4 million distinct CDR3 sequences, around 59% seen once. Sequencing input: blood. The receptor source for this set is a man younger than 35 in good health. The conserved cysteine and the conserved F or W are not part of the CDR3 here. The order of the fields is V gene, D gene, CDR3 protein. D genes are given only for firm matches.

TRBV6-1,TRBD2,ASSEAGGIETQY
TRBV11-2,NA,ASSLFPDTDTQY
TRBV20-1,TRBD1,SARAGGFANVLT
TRBV29-1,NA,SVLSTGSSNYGYT
TRBV6-2/TRBV6-3,NA,ASSITGSPYEQY
TRBV7-9,TRBD1,ASSFTIPDRGRMADTQY
TRBV25-1,NA,ASSDVGGAVHQY
TRBV15,NA,ATSRDPIPDTQY
TRBV4-1,NA,ASSQDTDTQY
TRBV6-5,NA,ASSTLFQVQGSYEQY
TRBV13,TRBD2,ASSTGTSGEY
TRBV15,NA,ATSHGTDGANVLT
TRBV20-1,TRBD2,SAGGGDEQF
TRBV29-1,NA,SVGGGSQETQY
TRBV7-9,TRBD1,ASSGTGIIYGYT
TRBV5-1,NA,ASSLQGGTYEQY
TRBV4-1,NA,ASSQAGALDGYT
TRBV7-2,NA,ASSQNVVGVNGQF
TRBV29-1,TRBD2,SATGLAGVSYNEQF
TRBV3-1,NA,ASSPLLGFEQY
TRBV7-2,TRBD1,ASSTGGDRETQY
TRBV3-1,TRBD1,ASSFPTGGGGITEAF
TRBV4-2,NA,ASSRRTSGPYNEQF
TRBV5-6,NA,ASSFRIDTQY
TRBV25-1,NA,ASSERDIAGYRDEQF
TRBV6-5,NA,ASSYRGRNDGYT
TRBV6-5,NA,ASSGDGQETQH
TRBV7-6,NA,ASSLQSNYNEQF
TRBV24-1,TRBD2,ATRGSGSGHTDTQY
TRBV12-3/TRBV12-4,TRBD2,ASSLRLAGANTGELF
TRBV20-1,NA,SVEAPNTGELF
TRBV12-3/TRBV12-4,NA,ASTSDYEETQY
TRBV7-6,TRBD2,ASSSMTSGRYNEQF
TRBV6-6,NA,ARRTFGGVGDYGYT
TRBV28,NA,ASRHARQGWNDGYT
TRBV7-6,TRBD2,ASSHMGTSGLWNEQY
TRBV18,NA,ASSTTAGSDSPLH
TRBV29-1,NA,SVLPAGLGYGYT
TRBV5-1,TRBD2,ASSQGLAVLFDSYEQY
TRBV7-9,TRBD2,ASSLKASGRAWEQF
TRBV7-2,TRBD2,ASRSGLAGGYEQY
TRBV6-1,NA,ASSEPLGGYEQY
TRBV6-6,NA,ASRPDRSEQPQH
TRBV7-9,NA,ASSPRVQGAYEQY
TRBV7-9,NA,ASTRGNSGANVLT
TRBV20-1,NA,SAAQVYDNTEAF
TRBV6-6,NA,ASGGSNEQF
TRBV12-3/TRBV12-4,TRBD1,ASSSSGTGVDTQY
TRBV24-1,TRBD1,ATEGQGAGETQY
TRBV11-3,TRBD2,ASSPGTSGRTDTQY
TRBV5-1,NA,ASSLETEETQY
TRBV7-9,NA,ASSPLTDSYEQY
TRBV27,TRBD2,ASSFLAGGNEQF
TRBV4-1,TRBD2,ASSQEREQETQY